The 14 T cell receptor beta chains below all came from one sample that was sequenced in a study of T cells after yellow fever vaccination. In TCRdb, the 5' RACE reads were re-called with MiXCR into one record per CDR3 protein. Altogether 300,000 or so distinct CDR3 sequences are present, 8.7% being singletons, with the ten largest covering 3% to 4%. The starting material was CD4+ T cells sorted from PBMCs, obtained 5 days after the yellow fever booster vaccination. These receptors were taken from a man between 18 and 35 years old who received the YFV17D yellow fever vaccine.

This clonotype has just a few counts. The gene calls are TRBV5-4 and TRBJ2-1; TRBD2 agrees at 11 bases. V gave up 4 bases and J gave up 8 bases; unmatched junction bases: 11. CDR3 length equals 16 residues. Germline CDR1 reads SGHNT; CDR2 reads YYREEE (reference sequence). CDR3 in amino acids: CASSPRRGSGGDEQFF. CDR3 sequence (DNA): TGTGCCAGCAGCCCCCGCCGGGGTAGCGGGGGGGATGAGCAGTTCTTC.

The chain combines TRBV4-2 with TRBJ2-1; perhaps TRBD2 as D (6 bases). The CDR3 is 15 amino acids. Germline CDR1 reads LGHNA; CDR2 reads YNFKEQ. Trimming removed 0 bases at V and 9 bases at J, with 15 bases between. The CDR3 is CASSQDRSSEAEQFF. The CDR3 DNA sequence: TGTGCCAGCAGCCAAGATCGATCTAGCGAGGCTGAGCAGTTCTTC.

The genes are TRBV5-5 and TRBJ2-1; weak D call: TRBD2 (6 bases). This CDR3 spans 16 amino acids. Germline-derived CDR1 and CDR2 are SGHKS and YYEKEE (reference sequence). Trimming shortened V by 4 bases and J by 3 bases, and 17 bases separated the two germline ends. The CDR3 coding sequence is TGTGCCAGCAGCCCCCTGGGGAGGATGGACTACAATGAGCAGTTCTTC. Its protein product is CASSPLGRMDYNEQFF.

The V gene is TRBV20-1, the J gene TRBJ2-3, with unresolved D. V lost 8 bases to trimming and J lost 2 bases, with 11 bases between them. Germline V gene sequence: CDR1 DFQATT, CDR2 SNEGSKA (reference sequence). The CDR3 contains 12 residues. For the CDR3, the DNA is TGCAGTAGCCGTGGGTCCACAGATACGCAGTATTTT. Amino acids: CSSRGSTDTQYF.

This clonotype was seen more than once but under ten times. This chain links TRBV3-1 with TRBJ2-1; D might be TRBD1 (6 bases). The CDR3 runs to 15 residues. Germline V lookup: CDR1 LGHDT, CDR2 YNNKEL (reference sequence). V was trimmed by 2 bases and J by 4 bases, leaving 12 bases between them. Here the CDR3 DNA reads TGTGCCAGCAGCCAACCCGGGACATCATACAATGAGCAGTTCTTC. Its protein is CASSQPGTSYNEQFF.

This clonotype was seen more than once but under ten times. The chain recombines TRBV6-1 with TRBJ1-5; no definite D call. Per germline, CDR1 MNHNS and CDR2 SASEGT. This CDR3 contains 15 residues. Deletions cut 6 bases from V and 0 bases from J, with 12 bases between. CDR3 sequence: CASREGGYSNQPQHF. Written as DNA, the CDR3 is TGTGCCAGCAGGGAGGGAGGCTATAGCAATCAGCCCCAGCATTTT.

The V and J genes are TRBV28 and TRBJ2-7; 8 nucleotides align to TRBD1. CDR3 size: 16 residues. Looked up from germline, CDR1 is MDHEN and CDR2 is SYDVKM. With V trimmed by 5 bases and J by 6 bases, 15 bases remained unmatched. For the CDR3, the DNA is TGTGCCAGCAGTGTCAAACAGGGGGTTATATTGGGCGAGCAGTACGTC. This encodes CASSVKQGVILGEQYV.

This clonotype was observed many times. This chain uses TRBV2 with TRBJ2-3; D call uncertain. The CDR3 runs 13 residues. The V and J ends lost 0 bases and 6 bases respectively, with 7 bases between them. The germline V gene has CDR1 SNHLY and CDR2 FYNNEI. CDR3 nucleotides: TGTGCCAGCAGTGAAGCCAGTTGGGATACGCAGTATTTT. As protein: CASSEASWDTQYF.

This clonotype is labeled medium-sized. The genes are TRBV28 and TRBJ2-3, with TRBD1 as a possible D gene (5 bases). Germline loops: CDR1 MDHEN, CDR2 SYDVKM. V lost 6 bases, J lost 1 base, and 8 bases lay in between. This CDR3 comprises 13 residues. The CDR3 loop reads CASSRDGTDTQYF. The CDR3 DNA follows: TGTGCCAGCAGCAGGGATGGCACAGATACGCAGTATTTT.

This clonotype was seen a handful of times. The V gene is TRBV6-5, the J gene TRBJ2-6; weak D call: TRBD1 (7 bases). V was trimmed by 4 bases and J by 2 bases, leaving 12 bases between them. Germline CDR1 and CDR2: MNHEY and SVGAGI. The CDR3 spans 16 residues. CDR3 nucleotides: TGTGCCAGCAGTTCTTCCAGGGGGGCTGGGGCCAACGTCCTGACTTTC. This sequence encodes CASSSSRGAGANVLTF.

In its sample, this clonotype was seen a few times. The rearrangement uses TRBV7-2 and TRBJ2-5, with unresolved D. CDR1 SGHTA and CDR2 FQGNSA come from the germline V gene. The ends were cut back, 4 bases at V and 5 bases at J, with 11 bases in the middle. The CDR3 loop spans 13 amino acids. The CDR3 protein is CASSSTNLETQYF. CDR3 nucleotides: TGTGCCAGCAGCTCCACGAACCTTGAGACCCAGTACTTC.

There are a few counts of this clonotype. V usage is TRBV6-2 or TRBV6-3 and J usage is TRBJ1-1; 8 nucleotides agree with TRBD1. Germline V lookup: CDR1 MNHEY, CDR2 SVGEGT. The V gene end was trimmed by 2 bases and the J gene end by 5 bases; junction bases not matched to a gene: 7. CDR3 length: 15 residues. CDR3 protein: CASSYLGRGLTEAFF. The CDR3 coding sequence is TGTGCCAGCAGTTACCTTGGCAGGGGGCTAACTGAAGCTTTCTTT.

The rearrangement uses TRBV7-6 and TRBJ2-5; 8 bases map to TRBD2. The V gene's germline CDR1 is SGHVS and CDR2 FNYEAQ. With V trimmed by 3 bases and J by 0 bases, 0 bases remained unmatched. This CDR3 contains 14 residues. CDR3 sequence (DNA): TGTGCCAGCAGCTTTAGCGGGAACCAAGAGACCCAGTACTTC. Protein: CASSFSGNQETQYF.

This clonotype was seen at least ten times. The rearrangement joins TRBV4-1 to TRBJ2-7; D is undetermined. The CDR3 has 15 residues. Germline V gene sequence: CDR1 MGHRA, CDR2 YSYEKL. V was clipped by 6 bases and J by 3 bases, with 18 bases between them. DNA of the CDR3: TGCGCCAGCAGACGTCAGGCCCGCGAAAACTACGAGCAGTACTTC. Protein: CASRRQARENYEQYF.